These 15 T cell receptor beta chains came from one sample sequenced in a study of beta chain features in type 1 diabetes. Reverse transcribing all isolated RNA meant expressed TCRB transcripts were sequenced. TCRdb keeps only in-frame clones here, not all; method: immunoSEQ multiplex PCR. Of around 300,000 clones in the sample, less than 15% were seen once. Sequenced material: central memory CD4+ T cells from blood. The receptors originated from a man aged 25 to 45 in good health.

This sequence joins TRBV7-2 and TRBJ1-6, with a possible D match to TRBD1 (5 bases). The CDR3 is 14 amino acids. Germline assignment: CDR1 SGHTA and CDR2 FQGNSA. V shed 2 bases and J shed 4 bases, with 6 bases lying between them. For the CDR3, the DNA is TGTGCCAGCAGCTTACGACAGTATAATTCACCCCTCCACTTT. Protein sequence: CASSLRQYNSPLHF.

This chain uses TRBV5-5 with TRBJ2-4; D gene uncertain. The CDR3 has 15 amino acids. Trimming left V 0 bases short and J 0 bases short, with 7 bases between. The V gene's germline CDR1 is SGHKS and CDR2 YYEKEE (reference sequence). DNA of the CDR3: TGTGCCAGCAGCTTGGTTGGCACAGCCAAAAACATTCAGTACTTC. It encodes CASSLVGTAKNIQYF.

This clone was counted a few times. Mismatch with germline at one junction end may stem from a read error. The rearrangement uses TRBV6-1 and TRBJ1-5, with a tentative D call TRBD1 (5 bases). The CDR3 has 15 amino acids. Germline CDR1 reads MNHNS; CDR2 reads SASEGT. CDR3 sequence: CAISGDQNSNQPQHF. In nucleotides, the CDR3 is TGTGCCATCAGTGGGGACCAAAATAGCAATCAGCCCCAGCATTTT.

This clone came up many times. J is TRBJ2-1 and V is TRBV9; 8 bases line up with TRBD2. The CDR3 length is 15 residues. Germline V lookup: CDR1 SGDLS, CDR2 YYNGEE. V trimming: 0 bases; J trimming: 8 bases; junction bases outside the gene matches: 7. The CDR3 reads CASSVAGGPVDEQFF. The CDR3 coding sequence is TGTGCCAGCAGCGTAGCGGGAGGGCCGGTGGATGAGCAGTTCTTC.

This clone was recorded a few times. J is TRBJ1-2 and V is TRBV19; D unclear. The CDR3 contains 14 residues. Trimming pared 1 base from V and 4 bases from J, leaving 10 bases between. Germline CDR1 LNHDA, CDR2 SQIVND (reference sequence). The CDR3 loop is CASSIVGSSYGYTF. CDR3 nucleotide sequence: TGTGCCAGTAGTATAGTGGGCAGTAGCTATGGCTACACCTTC.

This clone was counted only a few times. This chain connects TRBV9 to TRBJ2-1, with a weak D call TRBD2 (7 bases). The V and J ends lost 0 bases and 5 bases respectively, with 12 bases between them. CDR1 and CDR2 from the germline V gene are SGDLS and YYNGEE. This CDR3 comprises 15 residues. CDR3 amino acids: CASSVAGGPNNEQFF. The CDR3 nucleotides read TGTGCCAGCAGCGTAGCGGGGGGCCCTAACAATGAGCAGTTCTTC.

This clone was seen a handful of times. The chain has TRBV6-6 and TRBJ2-1; D is uncertain. Germline CDR1 and CDR2: MNHNY and SVGAGI (reference sequence). This CDR3 is 11 amino acids long. V was clipped by 6 bases and J by 9 bases, with 9 bases between them. The CDR3: CASSPRREQFF. CDR3 bases: TGTGCCAGCAGCCCTCGGCGTGAGCAGTTCTTC.

The V and J genes are TRBV7-9 and TRBJ2-3; D not resolved. V lost 5 bases, J lost 1 base, and 13 bases lay in between. In germline, CDR1 is SEHNR, CDR2 FQNEAQ (reference sequence). The CDR3 is made up of 15 amino acids. CDR3 bases: TGTGCCAGCAGCGTCCCCACGGCTGGCACAGATACGCAGTATTTT. It codes for CASSVPTAGTDTQYF. Supplemented by reference TRBV7-9 and TRBJ2-3, the full variable domain reads DTGVSQNPRHKITKRGQNVTFRCDPISEHNRLYWYRQTLGQGPEFLTYFQNEAQLEKSRLLSDRFSAERPKGSFSTLEIQRTEQGDSAMYLCASSVPTAGTDTQYFGPGTRLTVL.

This clone was detected only a few times. The gene calls are TRBV4-3 and TRBJ2-7; no reliable D call. Germline loops: CDR1 LGHNA, CDR2 YSLEER. V was shortened by 1 base and J by 7 bases, with 14 bases between the two germline ends. There are 14 residues in the CDR3. The CDR3 region has the DNA TGCGCCAGCAGCCAAGCGGGTTCCACCAGAGAGCAGTACTTC. As protein: CASSQAGSTREQYF.

This clone has more than one count but fewer than ten. The chain couples TRBV27 to TRBJ1-2; D ambiguous. This CDR3 spans 13 amino acids. CDR1 and CDR2 (germline): MNHEY, SMNVEV (reference sequence). V lost 7 bases and J 13 bases, leaving 22 bases between the germline ends. The DNA of the CDR3 is TGTGCCAGCACGTCGGCGGGGAAGCGAACCGTCACCTTC. This sequence encodes CASTSAGKRTVTF.

This clone has just a few counts. The V and J genes are TRBV7-9 and TRBJ2-2, with D possibly being TRBD2 (5 bases). Germline V lookup: CDR1 SEHNR, CDR2 FQNEAQ (reference sequence). This CDR3 has 14 amino acids. V was trimmed by 5 bases and J by 8 bases, leaving 15 bases between them. The CDR3 nucleotides are TGTGCCAGCAGCCCCGCTGGGAGTCCTGGGGAGCTGTTTTTT. It codes for CASSPAGSPGELFF.

This clone occurred many times. The rearrangement links TRBV2 to TRBJ2-5; D call uncertain. Germline loops: CDR1 SNHLY, CDR2 FYNNEI. The CDR3 is 10 residues long. The V and J ends lost 10 bases and 5 bases respectively, with 8 bases between them. In DNA, the CDR3 is TGTGCCACGCGCTTGGAGACCCAGTACTTC. It encodes CATRLETQYF.

This clone was seen ten or more times. The chain combines TRBV18 with TRBJ1-3; D unresolved. Germline-derived CDR1 and CDR2 are KGHSH and LQKENI. Trimming left V 8 bases short and J 0 bases short, with 11 bases between. The CDR3 totals 14 residues. The CDR3 region is CASLPAGSGNTIYF. The CDR3 nucleotides are TGTGCCAGCCTCCCGGCAGGCTCTGGAAACACCATATATTTT.

This clone was recorded many times. This chain joins TRBV19 and TRBJ1-6, with D unresolved. Germline CDR1 LNHDA, CDR2 SQIVND (reference sequence). The CDR3 length is 15 residues. Trimming removed 6 bases at V and 6 bases at J, with 15 bases between. The CDR3 region has the DNA TGTGCCAGTAGAGGATTGGCAGGAGGTAATTCACCCCTCCACTTT. Protein: CASRGLAGGNSPLHF.

In this sample, this clone turned up a few times. V and J are TRBV5-1 and TRBJ1-2; D not certain. Trimming removed 4 bases at V and 5 bases at J, with 18 bases between. Germline loops: CDR1 SGHRS, CDR2 YFSETQ. CDR3 size: 15 residues. The CDR3, as DNA: TGCGCCAGCAGCCTGAACTCAGACACCTTTTATGGCTACACCTTC. It encodes CASSLNSDTFYGYTF.